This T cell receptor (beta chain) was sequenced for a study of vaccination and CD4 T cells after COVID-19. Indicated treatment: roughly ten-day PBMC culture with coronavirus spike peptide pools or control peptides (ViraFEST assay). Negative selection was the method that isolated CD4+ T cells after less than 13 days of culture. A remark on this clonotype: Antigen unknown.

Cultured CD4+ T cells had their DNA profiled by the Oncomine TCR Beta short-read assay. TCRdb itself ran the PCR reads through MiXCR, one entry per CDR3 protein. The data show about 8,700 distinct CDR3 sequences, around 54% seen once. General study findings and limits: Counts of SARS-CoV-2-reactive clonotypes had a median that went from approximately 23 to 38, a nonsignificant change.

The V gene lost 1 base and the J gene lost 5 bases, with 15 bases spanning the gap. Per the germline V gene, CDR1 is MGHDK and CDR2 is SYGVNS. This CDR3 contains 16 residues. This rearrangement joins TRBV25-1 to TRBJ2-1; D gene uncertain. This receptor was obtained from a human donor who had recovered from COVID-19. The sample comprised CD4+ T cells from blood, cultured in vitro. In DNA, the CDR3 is TGTGCCAGCAGTGAATTGGGTGGCGAGCTTAACAATGAGCAGTTCTTC. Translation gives CASSELGGELNNEQFF.